Each of the 29 T cell receptor beta chains below was sequenced from the same sample in a study of Ad26.COV2.S vaccination and SARS-CoV-2 variants. Treatment meaning: over 15 received Ad26.COV2.S at low or high dose, single or two shots; roughly five received placebo; per-sample allocation not given. Samples analyzed were those drawn on day 63 after the first vaccine or placebo injection. Clones were sequenced by immunoSEQ multiplex PCR, and TCRdb holds only the in-frame ones, with some missing. The sample carries approximately 300,000 clones, roughly 86% recorded once. This sample comprised peripheral blood, obtained in a trial of Ad26.COV2.S vaccine versus placebo. These receptors were collected from a person aged 18-60 years who received the Ad26.COV2.S COVID-19 vaccine or a placebo.

The rearrangement uses TRBV6-2 or TRBV6-3 and TRBJ1-1; possible D gene TRBD1, 5 bases. Germline V gives CDR1 MNHEY, CDR2 SVGEGT. V dropped 2 bases and J dropped 0 bases, with 13 bases sitting between them. The CDR3 spans 16 residues. CDR3 sequence reads: CASSYGRGKVNTEAFF. CDR3 nucleotides: TGTGCCAGCAGTTACGGGAGGGGTAAAGTGAACACTGAAGCTTTCTTT.

This clone was observed many times. This rearrangement joins TRBV6-4 to TRBJ1-1; 12 bases fit TRBD1. This CDR3 comprises 14 residues. Germline CDR1 MRHNA, CDR2 SNTAGT. V shed 6 bases and J 12 bases; nucleotides not matched to a gene: 11. This CDR3 reads CASSPTPGQGATFF. The CDR3 DNA sequence: TGTGCCAGCAGCCCAACTCCGGGACAGGGGGCAACTTTCTTT.

J is TRBJ1-2 and V is TRBV7-6; D ambiguous. CDR3 length: 15 residues. Trimming took off 1 base at V and 0 bases at J, with 9 bases between the two ends. Germline V gene lookup returns CDR1 SGHVS and CDR2 FNYEAQ. The CDR3 protein is CASSLEASPNYGYTF. The DNA for the CDR3 is TGTGCCAGCAGCTTAGAAGCGAGTCCTAACTATGGCTACACCTTC.

The rearrangement links TRBV6-2 or TRBV6-3 to TRBJ1-5, with D hard to call. V lost 6 bases, J lost 0 bases, and 15 bases lay in between. The V gene's germline CDR1 is MNHEY and CDR2 SVGEGT. There are 16 residues in the CDR3. CDR3 sequence: CASSNLATGSNQPQHF. CDR3 sequence (DNA): TGTGCCAGCAGCAATCTAGCGACGGGTAGCAATCAGCCCCAGCATTTT.

The CDR3 region has the DNA TGTGCCACCAGCAGACCAGATTACAGGGGGCTGGGCTACACCTTC. This codes for CATSRPDYRGLGYTF. The J gene is TRBJ1-2, the V gene TRBV15; TRBD1 agrees at 9 bases. J was trimmed by 8 bases and V by 2 bases; bases with no gene match: 9. Germline CDR1 is LNHNV and CDR2 is YYDKDF (reference sequence). CDR3 length equals 15 residues. Full variable domain (outside the CDR3, taken from reference TRBV15 and TRBJ1-2): DAMVIQNPRYQVTQFGKPVTLSCSQTLNHNVMYWYQQKSSQAPKLLFHYYDKDFNNEADTPDNFQSRRPNTSFCFLDIRSPGLGDTAMYLCATSRPDYRGLGYTFGSGTRLTVV.

The J gene is TRBJ1-5, the V gene TRBV23-1, with D possibly being TRBD1 (6 bases). TRBV23-1 is identified as an open reading frame with a role that is uncertain. Between the trimmed V and J ends, which lost 7 bases and 0 bases, there was a span of 37 bases. This CDR3 has 23 residues. As DNA, the CDR3 is TGCGCCAGCACCTCACGCGCTCTCGTAATCGAGGGGCACAGGGACGTTAGCAATCAGCCCCAGCATTTT. Translating it yields CASTSRALVIEGHRDVSNQPQHF.

The CDR3 DNA reads as TGCAGCGTCGGACAGGGTGTCGACAATCAGCCCCAGCATTTT. This encodes CSVGQGVDNQPQHF. The chain recombines TRBV29-1 with TRBJ1-5; the match to TRBD1 covers 8 bases. With 6 bases clipped from V and 3 bases from J, the junction kept 7 bases outside the gene matches. CDR3 length: 14 residues. Germline CDR1 is SQVTM and CDR2 is ANQGSEA.

As concerns this clone: Other DNA sequences in this sample translate to the same CDR3. J is TRBJ2-5 and V is TRBV5-1; TRBD2 is a possible D gene (6 bases). V lost 0 bases to trimming and J lost 1 base, with 7 bases between them. Per germline, CDR1 SGHRS and CDR2 YFSETQ. The CDR3 contains 14 residues. The CDR3 is CASSLGSGQETQYF. CDR3 DNA sequence: TGCGCCAGCAGCTTGGGTAGCGGCCAAGAGACCCAGTACTTC.

The rearrangement uses TRBV4-3 and TRBJ2-1; D call uncertain. The germline V and J ends were trimmed by 0 bases and 6 bases, with 18 bases remaining between them. The CDR3 extends over 17 amino acids. Germline V gene lookup returns CDR1 LGHNA and CDR2 YSLEER. In DNA form, the CDR3 reads TGCGCCAGCAGCCAAGATTTCGGCACGGCTTCGTTCAATGAGCAGTTCTTC. Protein: CASSQDFGTASFNEQFF.

This clone was detected only once. V usage is TRBV7-8 and J usage is TRBJ1-1; D not resolved. Germline CDR1 SGHVS, CDR2 FQNEAQ. There are 17 residues in the CDR3. With 3 bases removed from V and 0 bases from J, the gap between germline ends came to 17 bases. CDR3 region: CASSFSSAAGMNTEAFF. The DNA for the CDR3 is TGTGCCAGCAGCTTCTCATCGGCCGCCGGAATGAACACTGAAGCTTTCTTT.

The chain is built from TRBV6-5 and TRBJ2-1; 7 bases are a match to TRBD2. In germline, CDR1 is MNHEY, CDR2 SVGAGI. This CDR3 has 15 residues. V shed 3 bases, J shed 7 bases, and the junction held 9 bases outside the gene matches. The CDR3 sequence: CASSYTALGGNEQFF. CDR3 coding DNA: TGTGCCAGCAGTTATACGGCCTTGGGGGGGAATGAGCAGTTCTTC.

This clone showed up just once. The V call is TRBV21-1, the J call TRBJ2-5; the table calls TRBD2, which could not be checked here. TRBV21-1 has pseudogene status. The CDR3 is 20 residues long. The CDR3 loop reads CASSKFLTCSGRTQQETQYF. CDR3 DNA sequence: TGTGCCAGCAGCAAATTTCTTACTTGTAGCGGGCGAACACAACAAGAGACCCAGTACTTC.

V gene TRBV3-1 (or the pseudogene TRBV3-2) combines with J gene TRBJ1-2, with D perhaps matching TRBD1 (5 bases). Per the germline V gene, CDR1 is LGHDT and CDR2 is YNNKEL (reference sequence). This CDR3 has 15 residues. Deletions cut 3 bases from V and 4 bases from J, with 15 bases between. CDR3 DNA sequence: TGTGCCAGCAGCCAGGGTGGGGCGGGTCCCTATGGCTACACCTTC. This codes for CASSQGGAGPYGYTF.

The chain has TRBV6-5 and TRBJ1-2; 10 nucleotides line up with TRBD1. With V trimmed by 4 bases and J by 5 bases, 4 bases remained unmatched. The CDR3 consists of 14 residues. Germline loops: CDR1 MNHEY, CDR2 SVGAGI. The CDR3 sequence: CASSLDRGVYGYTF. CDR3 bases: TGTGCCAGCAGTTTGGACAGGGGGGTATATGGCTACACCTTC.

The chain recombines TRBV7-9 with TRBJ1-4, with 7 bases that match TRBD1. The CDR3 runs 16 residues. Germline V gene lookup returns CDR1 SEHNR and CDR2 FQNEAQ (reference sequence). The trim removed 2 bases at V and 8 bases at J, leaving 11 bases unmatched. The CDR3 here is CASSLRQGRNAEKLFF. The CDR3, as DNA: TGTGCCAGCAGCTTAAGACAGGGCCGAAATGCCGAAAAACTGTTTTTT.

The chain employs TRBV7-9 and TRBJ2-7, with a possible D match to TRBD1 (5 bases). There are 15 residues in the CDR3. With 0 bases removed from V and 0 bases from J, the gap between germline ends came to 9 bases. CDR1 is SEHNR and CDR2 is FQNEAQ in the germline V gene (reference sequence). The CDR3 nucleotides read TGTGCCAGCAGCTTAGCAAGGGGTGACTCCTACGAGCAGTACTTC. It translates to CASSLARGDSYEQYF.

V usage is TRBV5-4 and J usage is TRBJ2-5; D not certain. The V and J ends lost 0 bases and 1 base respectively, with 4 bases between them. The CDR3 totals 13 residues. Germline-derived CDR1 and CDR2 are SGHNT and YYREEE (reference sequence). The CDR3 nucleotides are TGTGCCAGCAGCTTGGCCCCCCAAGAGACCCAGTACTTC. It codes for CASSLAPQETQYF.

V gene TRBV2 combines with J gene TRBJ2-7; D gene unclear. This CDR3 is 11 amino acids long. Looked up from germline, CDR1 is SNHLY and CDR2 is FYNNEI. V was pared by 4 bases and J by 6 bases, with 7 bases between. The CDR3 protein is CASSAQFEQYF. The CDR3 bases are TGTGCCAGCAGTGCCCAGTTCGAGCAGTACTTC.

The V and J genes are TRBV10-2 and TRBJ1-1; D remains ambiguous. The CDR3 contains 14 residues. CDR1 WSHSY and CDR2 SAAADI come from the germline V gene. Trimming pared 3 bases from V and 3 bases from J, leaving 11 bases between. CDR3 amino acids: CASSDRGSDTEAFF. As DNA, the CDR3 is TGCGCCAGCAGTGATCGCGGATCGGACACTGAAGCTTTCTTT.

The chain links TRBV6-5 to TRBJ1-3, with D hard to call. Trimming removed 6 bases at V and 0 bases at J, with 12 bases between. Germline V gene data show CDR1 as MNHEY and CDR2 as SVGAGI. The length of the CDR3 is 15 residues. CDR3 nucleotide sequence: TGTGCCAGCAGAAGAGGACCCGGCTCTGGAAACACCATATATTTT. Translating it yields CASRRGPGSGNTIYF.

The chain has TRBV9 and TRBJ2-7; D not certain. The CDR3 length is 14 residues. Looked up from germline, CDR1 is SGDLS and CDR2 is YYNGEE. V shed 0 bases and J shed 0 bases, with 7 bases lying between them. The CDR3 bases are TGTGCCAGCAGCGTAGAAGGGTCCTCCTACGAGCAGTACTTC. Protein product: CASSVEGSSYEQYF.

The genes are TRBV4-2 and TRBJ1-4; weak D call: TRBD1 (6 bases). V lost 5 bases, J lost 10 bases, and 20 bases lay in between. The CDR3 contains 15 residues. Germline lookup yields CDR1 LGHNA and CDR2 YNFKEQ. CDR3 loop: CASSKEQGAGGKLFF. CDR3 bases: TGTGCCAGCAGCAAGGAACAGGGTGCGGGAGGAAAACTGTTTTTT.

The V and J genes are TRBV6-6 and TRBJ1-1; a possible D gene is TRBD1 (6 bases). Trimming cost V 3 bases and J 4 bases, with 18 bases left between them. CDR3 size: 16 residues. Germline loops: CDR1 MNHNY, CDR2 SVGAGI (reference sequence). The CDR3 coding sequence is TGTGCCAGCAGTTATTCTGGGGGGCGTTCGGGCACTGAAGCTTTCTTT. Translated: CASSYSGGRSGTEAFF.

The chain links TRBV15 to TRBJ2-5; 8 nucleotides line up with TRBD2. The germline V gene has CDR1 LNHNV and CDR2 YYDKDF (reference sequence). Germline trimming cut 0 bases from V and 6 bases from J; bases unmatched to any gene: 6. The CDR3 is 15 amino acids. The CDR3 loop reads CATSRDRSGEKTQYF. The CDR3 nucleotides read TGTGCCACCAGCAGAGATCGTAGCGGGGAAAAGACCCAGTACTTC.

This sequence joins TRBV18 and TRBJ2-7, with 8 bases identical to TRBD2. There are 15 residues in the CDR3. Germline V CDR1 and CDR2: KGHSH, LQKENI. V was clipped by 5 bases and J by 3 bases; unmatched bases: 9. The CDR3 protein is CASSVTRGGFYEQYF. Written as DNA, the CDR3 is TGTGCCAGCTCAGTAACACGGGGGGGCTTCTACGAGCAGTACTTC.

The CDR3 spells CASSYGERDTQYF. The CDR3, as DNA: TGTGCCAGCAGTTATGGGGAGCGGGATACGCAGTATTTT. J is TRBJ2-3 and V is TRBV7-3, with D tentatively TRBD2 (5 bases). This CDR3 comprises 13 residues. CDR1 SGHTA and CDR2 FQGTGA come from the germline V gene. V gave up 6 bases and J gave up 6 bases, with 13 bases separating them.

At least ten counts were recorded for this clone. The chain employs TRBV19 and TRBJ1-5, with 7 bases identical to TRBD1. Trimming took 6 bases from V and 5 from J; bases not matched to a gene: 7. CDR1 is LNHDA and CDR2 is SQIVND in the germline V gene (reference sequence). The length of the CDR3 is 14 residues. CDR3 DNA: TGTGCCAGTAGGAATTGGCAGGGGGATCAGCCCCAGCATTTT. Translation: CASRNWQGDQPQHF.

This clone was seen only a few times. V gene TRBV7-2 combines with J gene TRBJ1-1; maybe TRBD1 (5 bases). CDR3 length: 13 residues. Germline CDR1 and CDR2: SGHTA and FQGNSA. Trimming pared 7 bases from V and 1 base from J, leaving 10 bases between. CDR3 nucleotides: TGTGCCAGCAAAATGGGGCGGAACACTGAAGCTTTCTTT. Its protein product is CASKMGRNTEAFF.

J is TRBJ2-1 and V is TRBV18, with D perhaps given as TRBD1 or TRBD2 (5 bases each). Trimming left V 3 bases short and J 5 bases short, with 11 bases between. The CDR3 loop spans 14 amino acids. The germline V gene has CDR1 KGHSH and CDR2 LQKENI. The CDR3 reads CASSPSWGNNEQFF. As DNA, the CDR3 is TGTGCCAGCTCACCGAGCTGGGGGAACAATGAGCAGTTCTTC. Looking up the rest from reference TRBV18 and TRBJ2-1 gives the full variable domain: NAGVMQNPRHLVRRRGQEARLRCSPMKGHSHVYWYRQLPEEGLKFMVYLQKENIIDESGMPKERFSAEFPKEGPSILRIQQVVRGDSAAYFCASSPSWGNNEQFFGPGTRLTVL.